Sequencing of this TCR beta chain was carried out in a study of blood T cell repertoires in COVID-19. TCRdb's table, derived via immunoSEQ multiplex PCR, lists solely in-frame clones and lacks some. The sample consists of fewer than 70,000 clones, around nine tenths of them appearing once. In germline, CDR1 is LNHDA, CDR2 SQIVND (reference sequence). With 3 bases clipped from V and 5 bases from J, the junction kept 8 bases outside the gene matches. This CDR3 has 16 residues. This chain uses TRBV19 with TRBJ1-1; TRBD1 matches at 11 bases. This clonotype was obtained from a woman aged 70-85 years with active COVID-19. Sequencing was performed on peripheral blood. CDR3 DNA sequence: TGTGCCAGTAGTATCCAGCGGACAGGGGGCCGGACTGAAGCTTTCTTT. Amino acid sequence: CASSIQRTGGRTEAFF.